This passage covers 21 T cell receptor beta chains from one sample sequenced in a study of shared clonotypes between healthy human individuals. Clones were sequenced by immunoSEQ multiplex PCR, and TCRdb holds only the in-frame ones, with some missing. The sample records some 2,000,000 clones, over 85% being singletons. Sequencing input: naive CD4+ T cells sorted from blood. Subset meaning: CD45RA+ positively selected. These receptors all come from a man younger than 35 in good health.

V gene TRBV5-1 combines with J gene TRBJ2-7; D may correspond to TRBD1 or TRBD2 (5 bases each). The CDR3 runs to 16 residues. From germline, CDR1 is SGHRS and CDR2 YFSETQ. V was pared by 0 bases and J by 0 bases, with 13 bases between. Written as DNA, the CDR3 is TGCGCCAGCAGCTTGGCCCCGGGGCCGAGCTCCTACGAGCAGTACTTC. As protein: CASSLAPGPSSYEQYF.

V gene TRBV28 combines with J gene TRBJ1-2, with D maybe TRBD1 (5 bases). The CDR3 is 15 amino acids. Germline V CDR1 and CDR2: MDHEN, SYDVKM. V was clipped by 3 bases and J by 2 bases, with 13 bases between them. In DNA, the CDR3 is TGTGCCAGCAGTTTCGTAGGGGCCGGCAACTATGGCTACACCTTC. Translated, it gives CASSFVGAGNYGYTF.

The CDR3 protein is CASTQMKNSPLHF. The CDR3 DNA sequence: TGTGCCAGCACCCAAATGAAGAATTCACCCCTCCACTTT. V gene TRBV6-5 combines with J gene TRBJ1-6, with no clear D. Deletions cut 7 bases from V and 7 bases from J, with 11 bases between. This CDR3 spans 13 amino acids. Germline CDR1 is MNHEY and CDR2 is SVGAGI.

CDR3 sequence (DNA): TGTGCCATCAGTGGAGGGGGGGCAAACACTGAAGCTTTCTTT. Amino acids: CAISGGGANTEAFF. V is TRBV10-3 and J is TRBJ1-1, with a tentative D call TRBD1 (6 bases). Germline CDR1 ENHRY, CDR2 SYGVKD. V lost 4 bases to trimming and J lost 2 bases, with 11 bases between them. The CDR3 totals 14 residues.

Concerning this clone itself: Sequence at one end of the junction differs from germline and may be a read error. This sequence joins TRBV2 and TRBJ1-1, with 9 bases that match TRBD1. Germline lookup yields CDR1 SNHLY and CDR2 FYNNEI. The CDR3 spans 13 residues. This chain's CDR3 is CPSAQDRGTEAFF. The DNA of the CDR3 is TGTCCCAGCGCCCAGGACAGGGGAACTGAAGCTTTCTTT.

V and J are TRBV28 and TRBJ1-6, with D possibly TRBD1 on 5 matching bases. Trimming took 4 bases from V and 9 from J, leaving 13 bases between them. Germline V gives CDR1 MDHEN, CDR2 SYDVKM. The CDR3 has 14 amino acids. In nucleotides, the CDR3 is TGTGCCAGCAGTTCTGGGGCGGGTGGTTCACCCCTCCACTTT. Its protein is CASSSGAGGSPLHF.

With respect to this clone: In the same sample, other DNA sequences code for this CDR3. The V call is TRBV7-9, the J call TRBJ1-1; tentatively, D is TRBD1 (6 bases). Germline CDR1 and CDR2: SEHNR and FQNEAQ (reference sequence). Trimming removed 1 base at V and 5 bases at J, with 8 bases between. The CDR3 is 13 amino acids. This CDR3 reads CASSLGGGTEAFF. In DNA form, the CDR3 reads TGTGCCAGCAGCTTAGGAGGGGGTACTGAAGCTTTCTTT.

V and J are TRBV5-1 and TRBJ1-2; tentative D call: TRBD1 (5 bases). The CDR3 contains 14 residues. The germline CDR1 and CDR2 sequences are SGHRS and YFSETQ. Trimming removed 4 bases at V and 2 bases at J, with 12 bases between. CDR3 protein: CASSQVSGNYGYTF. As DNA, the CDR3 is TGCGCCAGCAGCCAGGTTTCAGGGAACTATGGCTACACCTTC.

This chain joins TRBV18 and TRBJ1-1; D unclear. This CDR3 comprises 13 residues. V was clipped by 4 bases and J by 5 bases, with 11 bases between them. Germline V CDR1 and CDR2: KGHSH, LQKENI. CDR3 amino acids: CASSQYAGTEAFF. CDR3 DNA sequence: TGTGCCAGCTCACAGTACGCGGGGACTGAAGCTTTCTTT.

V gene TRBV2 combines with J gene TRBJ1-6; a weak D match, TRBD1 (6 bases). The CDR3 runs 17 residues. The V gene's germline CDR1 is SNHLY and CDR2 FYNNEI. Trimming took 6 bases from V and 0 from J, leaving 15 bases between them. The CDR3 reads CASRSYGQSSYNSPLHF. CDR3 in DNA: TGTGCCAGCAGATCATACGGACAGAGCTCCTATAATTCACCCCTCCACTTT.

The J gene is TRBJ2-7, the V gene TRBV7-9; 13 bases are shared with TRBD2. Germline trimming cut 5 bases from V and 5 bases from J; bases unmatched to any gene: 6. This CDR3 contains 15 residues. Germline V lookup: CDR1 SEHNR, CDR2 FQNEAQ (reference sequence). The DNA for the CDR3 is TGTGCCAGCAGCCTACTAGCGGGAGGGCCGGACGAGCAGTACTTC. Its translation is CASSLLAGGPDEQYF.

With respect to this clone: A read error is possible here, since a much larger clone lies one base away. The sample has other DNA sequences that encode this CDR3 too. The chain combines TRBV4-1 with TRBJ2-7; 8 bases line up with TRBD1. The CDR3 contains 15 residues. From germline, CDR1 is MGHRA and CDR2 YSYEKL. This chain's CDR3 is CASSQERTGRSAQYF. In DNA, the CDR3 is TGCGCTAGCAGCCAAGAGAGGACAGGGAGATCAGCGCAGTACTTC.

The chain uses TRBV9 and TRBJ2-1, with D maybe TRBD1 (6 bases). This CDR3 spans 15 amino acids. The V end was cut by 4 bases, the J end by 1 base, with 12 bases between. The germline V gene has CDR1 SGDLS and CDR2 YYNGEE. This CDR3 is CASSQAQGSYNEQFF. CDR3 nucleotides: TGTGCCAGCAGCCAAGCACAGGGATCCTACAATGAGCAGTTCTTC.

The gene calls are TRBV6-5 and TRBJ1-1, with D unclear. The CDR3 sequence is 11 residues long. The germline gives CDR1 MNHEY, CDR2 SVGAGI. Trimming pared 6 bases from V and 8 bases from J, leaving 10 bases between. The CDR3 loop reads CASSQMGEAFF. The DNA of the CDR3 is TGTGCCAGCAGCCAAATGGGCGAAGCTTTCTTT.

This clone occurred once. The chain combines TRBV9 with TRBJ2-3, with a tentative D call TRBD1 (6 bases). With 6 bases removed from V and 2 bases from J, the gap between germline ends came to 16 bases. This CDR3 comprises 15 residues. Per the germline V gene, CDR1 is SGDLS and CDR2 is YYNGEE. The DNA for the CDR3 is TGTGCCAGCAACTCACAGGGACACACCACAGATACGCAGTATTTT. Translated, it gives CASNSQGHTTDTQYF.

The chain couples TRBV4-3 to TRBJ2-1; D remains ambiguous. The CDR3 is 15 amino acids. Germline CDR1 and CDR2: LGHNA and YSLEER. V lost 0 bases to trimming and J lost 0 bases, with 6 bases between them. Here the CDR3 DNA reads TGCGCCAGCAGCCAAGAATCGTTCTCCTACAATGAGCAGTTCTTC. Its protein is CASSQESFSYNEQFF.

J is TRBJ2-2 and V is TRBV6-1; 11 nucleotides align to TRBD1. V lost 6 bases and J lost 4; bases outside the gene matches: 1. Germline assignment: CDR1 MNHNS and CDR2 SASEGT. This CDR3 has 14 residues. The CDR3 DNA reads TGTGCCAGCAGGGACAGGGGGCCCACCGGGGAGCTGTTTTTT. Its translation: CASRDRGPTGELFF.

CDR3 coding DNA: TGTGCCAGCAGACCCGTCGACAGGGTATATGGCTACACCTTC. Amino acid sequence: CASRPVDRVYGYTF. The chain couples TRBV6-5 to TRBJ1-2, with TRBD1 matching over 7 bases. Germline values: CDR1 MNHEY, CDR2 SVGAGI. There are 14 residues in the CDR3. Trimming took 6 bases from V and 5 from J; bases not matched to a gene: 9.

This rearrangement joins TRBV6-5 to TRBJ1-1; weak D call: TRBD1 (5 bases). There are 13 residues in the CDR3. The germline CDR1 and CDR2 sequences are MNHEY and SVGAGI. V lost 1 base and J 6 bases, leaving 9 bases between the germline ends. The CDR3 spells CASSYLAGPEAFF. CDR3 nucleotide sequence: TGTGCCAGCAGTTACTTGGCAGGGCCTGAAGCTTTCTTT.

The chain links TRBV6-5 to TRBJ2-5; 8 bases match TRBD2. CDR1 MNHEY and CDR2 SVGAGI come from the germline V gene. The CDR3 is 15 amino acids. V lost 6 bases, J lost 4 bases, and 10 bases stayed unmatched. The CDR3 nucleotides read TGTGCCAGCAGCATAGCGGGAAATGTAGCAGAGACCCAGTACTTC. It encodes CASSIAGNVAETQYF.

A word on this clone: Other DNA sequences of this sample code for an identical CDR3. The chain employs TRBV30 and TRBJ1-2; D perhaps matches TRBD1 (5 bases). Germline V lookup: CDR1 GTSNPN, CDR2 SVGIG (reference sequence). Trimming took 3 bases from V and 6 from J, leaving 8 bases between them. The CDR3 covers 11 residues. The CDR3 nucleotides are TGTGCCTGGAGCCCGGGGGATGGCTACACCTTC. Translated: CAWSPGDGYTF.